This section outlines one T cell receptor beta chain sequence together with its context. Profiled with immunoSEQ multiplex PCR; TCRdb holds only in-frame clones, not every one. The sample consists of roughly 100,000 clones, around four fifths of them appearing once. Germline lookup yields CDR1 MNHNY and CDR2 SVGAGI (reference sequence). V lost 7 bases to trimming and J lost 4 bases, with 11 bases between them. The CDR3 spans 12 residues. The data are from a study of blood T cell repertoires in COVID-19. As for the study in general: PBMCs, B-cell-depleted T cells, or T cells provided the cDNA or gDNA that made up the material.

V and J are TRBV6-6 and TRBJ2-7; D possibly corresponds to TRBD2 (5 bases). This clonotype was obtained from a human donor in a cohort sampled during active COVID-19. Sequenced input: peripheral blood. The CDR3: CASTDYPYEQYF. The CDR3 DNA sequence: TGTGCCAGCACTGACTACCCATACGAGCAGTACTTC.